These 22 T cell receptor beta chains came from one sample sequenced in a study of cytomegalovirus exposure and HLA in healthy donors. Primers: 60 Vbeta forward and 13 Jbeta reverse. TCRdb's copy holds only in-frame clones and misses some; the assay was immunoSEQ multiplex PCR. The sample consists of some 190,000 clones, 75% to 85% of them appearing once. Sequenced material: PBMCs. The source of these receptors is a woman between 50 and 59 years old in good health and CMV-seronegative.

V gene TRBV7-2 combines with J gene TRBJ2-5, with TRBD2 identical over 14 bases. Germline V gene lookup returns CDR1 SGHTA and CDR2 FQGNSA. The J segment lost 5 bases and the V segment lost 5 bases, leaving 4 bases of the junction unmatched. This CDR3 is 15 amino acids long. CDR3 coding DNA: TGTGCCAGCAGCCGGGGACTAGCGGGAGTTGAGACCCAGTACTTC. It encodes CASSRGLAGVETQYF.

J is TRBJ2-1 and V is TRBV4-3; 12 bases match TRBD2. The germline V gene encodes CDR1 LGHNA and CDR2 YSLEER. V lost 6 bases and J lost 7; bases outside the gene matches: 7. The CDR3 runs 15 residues. CDR3 sequence (DNA): TGCGCCAGCAGTCCGACTAGCGGGAGTCTGAATGAGCAGTTCTTC. Its translation is CASSPTSGSLNEQFF.

This chain links TRBV6-5 with TRBJ2-7, with D unclear. Trimming took 0 bases from V and 4 from J, leaving 7 bases between them. The CDR3 is made up of 13 amino acids. Germline CDR1 and CDR2: MNHEY and SVGAGI. The CDR3 DNA reads TGTGCCAGCAGTTACTCGAGGCAGTACGAGCAGTACTTC. It yields the protein CASSYSRQYEQYF.

This chain connects TRBV28 to TRBJ2-1; TRBD2 aligns across 10 bases. CDR1 is MDHEN and CDR2 is SYDVKM in the germline V gene. CDR3 length: 16 residues. The V segment lost 3 bases and the J segment 4 bases; nucleotides outside the gene matches: 6. CDR3 protein: CASSLLTSGKYNEQFF. CDR3 DNA: TGTGCCAGCAGTTTGTTAACTAGCGGGAAGTACAATGAGCAGTTCTTC.

The chain has TRBV30 and TRBJ2-7; tentatively, D is TRBD2 (5 bases). Germline loops: CDR1 GTSNPN, CDR2 SVGIG (reference sequence). The CDR3 sequence is 12 residues long. V was trimmed by 2 bases and J by 2 bases, leaving 7 bases between them. The CDR3 nucleotides are TGTGCCTGGAGTTCCGGGGCCTACGAGCAGTACTTC. Amino acids: CAWSSGAYEQYF.

Comment on this clone: At one end the junction does not follow the germline gene, possibly because of a read error. The rearrangement uses TRBV27 and TRBJ1-2; 12 bases map to TRBD1. The CDR3 sequence is 13 residues long. Germline CDR1 reads MNHEY; CDR2 reads SMNVEV (reference sequence). The DNA of the CDR3 is TGTGCCAGCATGGACCCGGGACAGGGGGCTGTAAACTTC. This codes for CASMDPGQGAVNF.

In this sample, this clone turned up once. The junction and the germline gene differ at one end; a read error may be behind it. The chain carries TRBV7-7 and TRBJ2-3; no clear D gene. The germline V gene encodes CDR1 SSHAT and CDR2 FNYEAQ (reference sequence). This CDR3 spans 13 amino acids. The CDR3 nucleotides read TGTGCTAGCAGCCCCACGGCGGTATCTGGGCAGTATTTT. Its translation is CASSPTAVSGQYF.

The chain uses TRBV28 and TRBJ2-2; possibly TRBD2 for D (6 bases). Germline CDR1 MDHEN, CDR2 SYDVKM. V lost 2 bases to trimming and J lost 1 base, with 17 bases between them. The CDR3 is 18 amino acids. CDR3 sequence: CASSLSRGSWGNTGELFF. The CDR3 nucleotides read TGTGCCAGCAGTTTAAGCCGGGGGAGCTGGGGGAACACCGGGGAGCTGTTTTTT.

As regards this clone: The junction does not match germline at one end; this may be a read error. CDR3 loop: CANSHLPPTGPSYKSYEQYF. CDR3 nucleotides: TGCGCCAACAGCCACCTCCCCCCGACAGGCCCAAGTTACAAGTCCTACGAGCAGTACTTC. The gene calls are TRBV4-1 and TRBJ2-7, with a tentative D call TRBD1 (6 bases). The CDR3 sequence is 20 residues long. Per germline, CDR1 MGHRA and CDR2 YSYEKL.

This clone was counted only a few times. This chain joins TRBV5-6 and TRBJ1-1, with 8 bases fitting TRBD1. The V and J ends lost 4 bases and 1 base, in that order; junction bases with no gene match: 3. This CDR3 contains 14 residues. CDR1 SGHDT and CDR2 YYEEEE come from the germline V gene. CDR3: CASSTGQENTEAFF. The CDR3 DNA reads TGTGCCAGCAGCACGGGACAGGAGAACACTGAAGCTTTCTTT.

The chain couples TRBV10-3 to TRBJ2-3, with 9 bases identical to TRBD1. Per the germline V gene, CDR1 is ENHRY and CDR2 is SYGVKD. The CDR3 is 19 residues long. V lost 7 bases, J lost 2 bases, and 19 bases stayed unmatched. CDR3 sequence (DNA): TGTGCCATCACCTCAGCCGGACCTCGGACAGGGGCTTCCACAGATACGCAGTATTTT. Translated, it gives CAITSAGPRTGASTDTQYF.

The J gene is TRBJ1-4, the V gene TRBV28; D remains ambiguous. V was shortened by 2 bases and J by 0 bases, with 7 bases between the two germline ends. This CDR3 region has 15 residues. CDR1 is MDHEN and CDR2 is SYDVKM in the germline V gene. The CDR3 spells CASSLIRATNEKLFF. CDR3 DNA: TGTGCCAGCAGTTTAATCCGGGCAACTAATGAAAAACTGTTTTTT.

In this sample, this clone turned up once. The J gene is TRBJ2-1, the V gene TRBV5-5, with a weak D call TRBD2 (6 bases). Looked up from germline, CDR1 is SGHKS and CDR2 is YYEKEE (reference sequence). V dropped 0 bases and J dropped 6 bases, with 10 bases sitting between them. The CDR3 contains 14 residues. The CDR3 here is CASSLGQGGNEQFF. DNA of the CDR3: TGTGCCAGCAGCTTGGGCCAGGGAGGCAATGAGCAGTTCTTC.

The chain has TRBV9 and TRBJ1-1; TRBD1 is a possible D gene (5 bases). The CDR3 contains 14 residues. Germline V gene data show CDR1 as SGDLS and CDR2 as YYNGEE. Trimming removed 0 bases at V and 1 base at J, with 7 bases between. In DNA, the CDR3 is TGTGCCAGCAGCGTAGGGGGGGAGAACACTGAAGCTTTCTTT. Its protein is CASSVGGENTEAFF.

The sample holds a few counts of this clone. Here the CDR3 reads CASRPSSYNSPLHF. CDR3 nucleotides: TGTGCCAGCAGACCGAGCTCCTATAATTCACCCCTCCACTTT. V is TRBV28 and J is TRBJ1-6; D not resolved. There are 14 residues in the CDR3. V was cut by 6 bases and J by 0 bases, with 6 bases left in between. Germline V gene lookup returns CDR1 MDHEN and CDR2 SYDVKM.

This clone was seen a handful of times. The V gene is TRBV4-3, the J gene TRBJ1-6; D is uncertain. This CDR3 is 14 amino acids long. Germline CDR1 LGHNA, CDR2 YSLEER. Trimming took off 0 bases at V and 10 bases at J, with 10 bases between the two ends. The CDR3 region has the DNA TGCGCCAGCAGCCAAGATTGGACGGGATCACCCCTCCACTTT. Its protein is CASSQDWTGSPLHF.

This chain uses TRBV7-9 with TRBJ2-5; D is unclear. The J call may be mistaken, given a closer DNA end match to TRBJ2-7. The germline CDR1 and CDR2 sequences are SEHNR and FQNEAQ (reference sequence). This CDR3 is 14 amino acids long. CDR3 sequence: CASTFPPGTYEQYF. Here the CDR3 DNA reads TGTGCCAGCACCTTCCCGCCGGGTACCTACGAGCAGTACTTC.

This clone showed up just a few times. The chain recombines TRBV5-1 with TRBJ1-4; the D is unclear. Deletions cut 3 bases from V and 0 bases from J, with 9 bases between. The germline gives CDR1 SGHRS, CDR2 YFSETQ. This CDR3 is 15 amino acids long. CDR3 in DNA: TGCGCCAGCAGCTCCGGGTGGACAACTAATGAAAAACTGTTTTTT. Translated, it gives CASSSGWTTNEKLFF.

CDR3 amino acids: CASSQGSGPRGETQYF. The DNA of the CDR3 is TGCGCCAGCAGCCAAGGAAGTGGGCCTCGGGGAGAGACCCAGTACTTC. The rearrangement joins TRBV4-1 to TRBJ2-5; D possibly corresponds to TRBD2 (5 bases). V was shortened by 1 base and J by 4 bases, with 16 bases between the two germline ends. The CDR3 covers 16 residues. The germline V gene has CDR1 MGHRA and CDR2 YSYEKL.

This chain joins TRBV29-1 and TRBJ2-7, with a weak D call TRBD1 (6 bases). The V gene's germline CDR1 is SQVTM and CDR2 ANQGSEA. CDR3 length: 13 amino acids. V was clipped by 4 bases and J by 0 bases, with 10 bases between them. CDR3 protein: CSVGTVNSYEQYF. The CDR3 region has the DNA TGCAGCGTTGGGACAGTGAACTCCTACGAGCAGTACTTC.

This clone was seen only a few times. V gene TRBV6-5 combines with J gene TRBJ1-1, with 8 bases aligning to TRBD1. Per the germline V gene, CDR1 is MNHEY and CDR2 is SVGAGI. J lost 4 bases, V lost 5 bases, and 3 bases had no gene match. The CDR3 length is 13 residues. CDR3 loop: CASSRQGTTEAFF. CDR3 coding DNA: TGTGCCAGCAGTCGACAGGGGACCACTGAAGCTTTCTTT.

The rearrangement joins TRBV19 to TRBJ2-1; 8 bases match TRBD2. Per the germline V gene, CDR1 is LNHDA and CDR2 is SQIVND (reference sequence). This CDR3 comprises 13 residues. The trim removed 7 bases at V and 1 base at J, leaving 0 bases unmatched. CDR3 bases: TGTGCCAGTAAGCGGGGGTCCTACAATGAGCAGTTCTTC. It is translated as CASKRGSYNEQFF.